These 18 T cell receptor beta chains were sequenced from one sample in a study of T cell responses to AZD1222 COVID-19 vaccine. Only in-frame clones appear in the TCRdb table, and some are missing; sequencing was by immunoSEQ multiplex PCR. Seen here are tens of thousands of clones, 70% to 90% observed once, and the top ten hold about 2.5%. The input for sequencing was peripheral blood, taken on day 0 of AZD1222 vaccination. All receptors come from an adult in good health.

The chain carries TRBV30 and TRBJ1-6; perhaps TRBD1 as D (6 bases). The CDR3 covers 14 residues. Per the germline V gene, CDR1 is GTSNPN and CDR2 is SVGIG (reference sequence). Trimming pared 4 bases from V and 10 bases from J, leaving 17 bases between. The CDR3 region has the DNA TGTGCCTGGACCGGGAGGGGGACTAGGTCACCCCTCCACTTT. Translating it yields CAWTGRGTRSPLHF.

This clone was detected only a few times. V is TRBV5-6 and J is TRBJ2-3; TRBD2 matches 9 bases. With 1 base clipped from V and 1 base from J, the junction kept 1 base outside the gene matches. The CDR3 is made up of 15 amino acids. Per the germline V gene, CDR1 is SGHDT and CDR2 is YYEEEE. CDR3 residues: CASSLLAGGTDTQYF. CDR3 bases: TGTGCCAGCAGCTTGTTAGCGGGGGGCACAGATACGCAGTATTTT.

The chain joins TRBV15 to TRBJ2-7, with 9 bases identical to TRBD1. Trimming took 3 bases from V and 4 from J; bases not matched to a gene: 13. Germline assignment: CDR1 LNHNV and CDR2 YYDKDF (reference sequence). The CDR3 totals 17 residues. CDR3 DNA sequence: TGTGCCACCAGCAGGGAATTCGGACAGGGGAATAAGTACGAGCAGTACTTC. This encodes CATSREFGQGNKYEQYF. The complete variable domain, with remaining parts taken from reference TRBV15 and TRBJ2-7, reads DAMVIQNPRYQVTQFGKPVTLSCSQTLNHNVMYWYQQKSSQAPKLLFHYYDKDFNNEADTPDNFQSRRPNTSFCFLDIRSPGLGDTAMYLCATSREFGQGNKYEQYFGPGTRLTVT.

V usage is TRBV5-1 and J usage is TRBJ2-6; D might be TRBD2 (6 bases). Trimming pared 2 bases from V and 0 bases from J, leaving 15 bases between. This CDR3 is 18 amino acids long. CDR1 is SGHRS and CDR2 is YFSETQ in the germline V gene. CDR3 loop: CASSLRLDLSSGANVLTF. CDR3 DNA sequence: TGCGCCAGCAGCTTACGACTAGATCTAAGCTCTGGGGCCAACGTCCTGACTTTC.

The chain joins TRBV12-3 or TRBV12-4 to TRBJ1-1; D possibly corresponds to TRBD1 (5 bases). Trimming stripped 3 bases from V and 7 bases from J, with 9 bases between. This CDR3 has 12 residues. As DNA, the CDR3 is TGTGCCAGCAGTTTGGGGCACCTTGAAGCTTTCTTT. Protein product: CASSLGHLEAFF.

V and J are TRBV30 and TRBJ1-4; possible D gene TRBD1, 5 bases. The germline V and J ends were trimmed by 1 base and 6 bases, with 15 bases remaining between them. The germline V gene has CDR1 GTSNPN and CDR2 SVGIG (reference sequence). The CDR3 contains 15 residues. This chain's CDR3 is CAWSDREGLDEKLFF. The CDR3 DNA reads TGTGCCTGGAGTGATAGGGAGGGGCTGGATGAAAAACTGTTTTTT.

The rearrangement uses TRBV27 and TRBJ2-1, with D possibly matching TRBD1 (6 bases). The CDR3 is made up of 13 amino acids. Deletions cut 5 bases from V and 13 bases from J, with 18 bases between. The germline V gene has CDR1 MNHEY and CDR2 SMNVEV (reference sequence). CDR3 region: CASSQPYGDKQFF. CDR3 nucleotides: TGTGCCAGCAGTCAACCCTACGGGGACAAACAGTTCTTC.

This clone showed up just once. V usage is TRBV5-5 and J usage is TRBJ2-1; weak D call: TRBD1 (6 bases). The CDR3 totals 15 residues. CDR1 is SGHKS, CDR2 YYEKEE, per germline (reference sequence). Trimming removed 4 bases at V and 0 bases at J, with 11 bases between. The CDR3: CASSGPDSSYNEQFF. The DNA of the CDR3 is TGTGCCAGCAGCGGACCGGACAGCTCCTACAATGAGCAGTTCTTC.

This chain uses TRBV28 with TRBJ1-5; D remains ambiguous. V lost 8 bases to trimming and J lost 2 bases, with 10 bases between them. This CDR3 comprises 13 residues. Looked up from germline, CDR1 is MDHEN and CDR2 is SYDVKM. In DNA, the CDR3 is TGTGCCAGCGGACTCGTCCGCAATCAGCCCCAGCATTTT. Protein: CASGLVRNQPQHF.

The chain uses TRBV2 and TRBJ2-7; D gene uncertain. Germline V gene data show CDR1 as SNHLY and CDR2 as FYNNEI. The V end was cut by 4 bases, the J end by 4 bases, with 17 bases between. CDR3 length: 15 residues. As DNA, the CDR3 is TGTGCCAGCAGTGGCTTTAGTCCGTTACCATACGAGCAGTACTTC. This translates into CASSGFSPLPYEQYF.

This chain connects TRBV15 to TRBJ2-7; D perhaps matches TRBD2 (6 bases). The CDR3 loop spans 14 amino acids. Germline CDR1 is LNHNV and CDR2 is YYDKDF (reference sequence). V lost 0 bases to trimming and J lost 3 bases, with 9 bases between them. For the CDR3, the DNA is TGTGCCACCAGCAGAGAGCGGGGTTTCTACGAGCAGTACTTC. It codes for CATSRERGFYEQYF.

J is TRBJ1-2 and V is TRBV18, with 7 bases fitting TRBD1. This CDR3 has 14 amino acids. Unmatched junction bases numbered 5, after V lost 3 bases and J lost 4 bases. The germline gives CDR1 KGHSH, CDR2 LQKENI. The CDR3 spells CASSPDRDSYGYTF. DNA of the CDR3: TGTGCCAGCTCACCCGACCGGGACAGCTATGGCTACACCTTC.

The chain couples TRBV30 to TRBJ2-3; TRBD1 might be the D (5 bases). Germline V gives CDR1 GTSNPN, CDR2 SVGIG (reference sequence). This CDR3 contains 13 residues. V was trimmed by 1 base and J by 2 bases, leaving 7 bases between them. Here the CDR3 DNA reads TGTGCCTGGAGTGACAGGAACACAGATACGCAGTATTTT. Amino acid sequence: CAWSDRNTDTQYF.

The V and J genes are TRBV21-1 and TRBJ2-7. TRBV21-1 is labeled a pseudogene. CDR3 length: 14 residues. The CDR3 nucleotides are TGTGCCAGCAGCAAAGACACTAGGGGCTACGAGCAGTACTTC. It codes for CASSKDTRGYEQYF.

Points on this clone: Sequence at one end of the junction differs from germline and may be a read error. The chain couples TRBV4-2 to TRBJ2-3, with TRBD2 identical over 13 bases. The CDR3 totals 19 residues. Germline CDR1 is LGHNA and CDR2 is YNFKEQ. CDR3 region: CASSQDELAGGLRVDTQYF. CDR3 in DNA: TGTGCCAGCAGTCAAGACGAACTAGCGGGGGGGCTGAGGGTAGATACGCAGTATTTT.

The chain has TRBV6-5 and TRBJ2-5; a possible D gene is TRBD2 (6 bases). Germline V gene data show CDR1 as MNHEY and CDR2 as SVGAGI. The CDR3 is 14 amino acids. Trimming shortened V by 4 bases and J by 5 bases, and 14 bases separated the two germline ends. CDR3 loop: CASSFQAGSETQYF. CDR3 nucleotide sequence: TGTGCCAGCAGTTTCCAGGCGGGGTCCGAGACCCAGTACTTC.

The chain joins TRBV4-1 to TRBJ2-7, with TRBD1 identical over 8 bases. Trimming at V came to 0 bases and at J to 5 bases, leaving 12 bases not matched to a gene. From germline, CDR1 is MGHRA and CDR2 YSYEKL. The CDR3 consists of 17 residues. CDR3 in amino acids: CASSQDGFRGQRNEQYF. Written as DNA, the CDR3 is TGCGCCAGCAGCCAAGATGGGTTCAGGGGGCAAAGAAACGAGCAGTACTTC.

The V gene is TRBV28, the J gene TRBJ1-2, with D maybe TRBD1 (5 bases). V lost 6 bases and J lost 5, with 10 bases in between. The CDR3 contains 12 residues. Per germline, CDR1 MDHEN and CDR2 SYDVKM. The chain's CDR3 is CASSPGGYGYTF. CDR3 coding DNA: TGTGCCAGCAGCCCTGGGGGGTATGGCTACACCTTC.